This is a list of T cell receptor beta chains from one sample in a study of blood T cell repertoires in COVID-19. Produced via immunoSEQ multiplex PCR; TCRdb's table is partial and in-frame only. The sample holds about 48,000 clones, about 85% seen once. The sample consisted of peripheral blood. The receptors were gathered from a woman between 55 and 75 years old with acute or convalescent COVID-19. Each CDR3 is given with its conserved first and last residue. D genes are given only for firm matches. Size is stated for part of the rows, as once, few or many counts, or as a class when the clone is expanded.

TRBV5-1	-	-	TRBJ1-2	CASSFGGGEIGYTF	TGCGCCAGCAGCTTTGGCGGGGGAGAAATAGGGTACACCTTC
TRBV15	-	-	TRBJ2-1	CATSSDYRTLNEQFF	TGTGCCACCAGCAGTGATTACAGGACCCTTAATGAGCAGTTCTTC
TRBV19	-	-	TRBJ2-1	CASSMYFTYNEQFF	TGTGCCAGTAGTATGTACTTTACCTACAATGAGCAGTTCTTC
TRBV6-5	-	-	TRBJ2-1	CASSYGGEQFF	TGTGCCAGCAGTTACGGAGGGGAGCAGTTCTTC
TRBV3-1/TRBV3-2	TRBD1	-	TRBJ1-1	CASSQDGDRVSEAFF	TGTGCCAGCAGCCAAGACGGGGACAGGGTTAGTGAAGCTTTCTTT
TRBV10-3	-	-	TRBJ1-2	CAISPGSEANYGYTF	TGTGCCATCAGTCCGGGAAGCGAAGCTAACTATGGCTACACCTTC
TRBV3-1/TRBV3-2	TRBD2	-	TRBJ2-1	CASSPTSGRNEQFF	TGTGCCAGCAGCCCGACTAGCGGGAGAAATGAGCAGTTCTTC
TRBV14	-	-	TRBJ2-2	CASSHTGVHTGELFF	TGTGCCAGCAGCCATACCGGGGTACACACCGGGGAGCTGTTTTTT
TRBV29-1	-	-	TRBJ2-7	CSVGLGGRAEQYF	TGCAGCGTTGGTTTGGGGGGGCGTGCCGAGCAGTACTTC
TRBV19	TRBD1	-	TRBJ1-4	CASSINDRGRISTNEKLFF	TGTGCCAGTAGTATAAATGACAGGGGGCGAATCTCAACTAATGAAAAACTGTTTTTT
TRBV25-1	TRBD2	once	TRBJ2-5	CATSSREGGETQYF	TGTGCCACCTCCTCGCGGGAGGGTGGAGAGACCCAGTACTTC
TRBV6-1	-	-	TRBJ2-7	CASSEPSSGKQYF	TGTGCCAGCAGTGAACCCTCCTCGGGGAAGCAGTACTTC
TRBV5-5	-	-	TRBJ1-5	CASSLGVRGGDQPQHF	TGTGCCAGCAGCTTGGGCGTTAGGGGAGGTGATCAGCCCCAGCATTTT
TRBV7-9	-	-	TRBJ1-2	CASSSTVYGYTF	TGTGCCAGCAGCTCGACAGTCTATGGCTACACCTTC
TRBV15	-	-	TRBJ1-2	CATSSRGGAPGYGYTF	TGTGCCACCAGCTCGAGGGGGGGGGCCCCGGGCTATGGCTACACCTTC
TRBV11-3	TRBD1	-	TRBJ2-1	CASSLGTGVDEQFF	TGTGCCAGCAGCCTCGGGACAGGTGTCGATGAGCAGTTCTTC
TRBV2	TRBD1	few	TRBJ2-1	CASSGQGRMYNEQFF	TGTGCCAGCAGTGGACAGGGAAGAATGTACAATGAGCAGTTCTTC
TRBV6-5	-	-	TRBJ1-1	CASAGRELNTEAFF	TGTGCCAGCGCCGGCCGGGAATTGAACACTGAAGCTTTCTTT
TRBV6-6	-	once	TRBJ1-5	CASSFGQGYQPQHF	TGTGCCAGCAGTTTCGGACAAGGTTATCAGCCCCAGCATTTT
TRBV9	TRBD1	-	TRBJ2-2	CASSVTGWNTGELFF	TGTGCCAGCAGCGTGACAGGGTGGAACACCGGGGAGCTGTTTTTT
TRBV7-6	-	-	TRBJ2-1	CASSRGSIFYNEQFF	TGTGCCAGCAGCCGGGGGAGCATATTCTACAATGAGCAGTTCTTC
TRBV5-1	-	-	TRBJ1-6	CASSDRQADTLHF	TGCGCCAGCAGCGATCGACAGGCCGACACCCTCCACTTT
TRBV5-1	TRBD2	-	TRBJ2-1	CASSPGTSSYNEQFF	TGCGCCAGCAGTCCGGGGACTAGCTCCTACAATGAGCAGTTCTTC
TRBV9	-	-	TRBJ2-3	CASSAHDSFSTDTQYF	TGTGCCAGCAGCGCGCATGACTCCTTTAGCACAGATACGCAGTATTTT
TRBV18	-	once	TRBJ1-2	CASSPGQPTRNYGYTF	TGTGCCAGCTCACCCGGACAACCGACGCGTAACTATGGCTACACCTTC
TRBV7-9	-	-	TRBJ2-7	CASSTGTPREQYF	TGTGCCAGCAGCACGGGGACTCCCCGCGAGCAGTACTTC
TRBV7-8	TRBD1	few	TRBJ2-2	CASSLVSRGSGELFF	TGTGCCAGCAGCTTAGTGTCCAGGGGGTCGGGGGAGCTGTTTTTT
TRBV7-3	-	once	TRBJ2-1	CASSLSASNNEQFF	TGTGCCAGCAGCTTAAGCGCTAGCAACAATGAGCAGTTCTTC
TRBV15	TRBD1	-	TRBJ2-3	CATSSGRTGNTDTQYF	TGTGCCACCAGCAGTGGAAGGACAGGCAACACAGATACGCAGTATTTT
TRBV11-3	-	-	TRBJ2-2	CASSPTSGEYTGELFF	TGTGCCAGCAGCCCCACCTCAGGGGAATACACCGGGGAGCTGTTTTTT